The 24 T cell receptor beta chains reported below all come from one sample, sequenced in a study of T-cell reconstitution after alpha-beta-depleted transplantation in children (dated by TCRdb to 2015 to 2016). The receptor library was made with PCR. Sequencing was carried out with an Illumina HiSeq 2500. To normalize quantification of the TCRbeta repertoire, the TCR libraries were built with molecular barcoding that relied on unique molecular identifiers. TCRdb reworked the public reads: Q25 trimming with fastp, MiXCR clone assembly, productive beta chains retained. Entries are consolidated by CDR3 protein sequence, retaining the most common genes and DNA. Recorded for this sample are 350,000 to 400,000 distinct CDR3 sequences; roughly 21% of them occurred a single time. The ten biggest clones cover less than 4.5% of the sample. The specimen comprised PBMCs from the stem cell graft donor, sampled from the stem cell graft. The source of these receptors is a human donor who donated a stem cell graft to a child with acute myeloid leukemia.

To note about this clonotype: This may be a read error, as it is one base from a much larger clone. This sequence joins TRBV29-1 and TRBJ2-4, with D unclear. Trimming removed 0 bases at V and 1 base at J, with 10 bases between. CDR1 SQVTM and CDR2 ANQGSEA come from the germline V gene. The CDR3 totals 15 residues. CDR3 amino acids: CSVEEGCTAKNIQYF. Here the CDR3 DNA reads TGCAGCGTTGAAGAGGGGTGCACGGCCAAAAACATTCAGTACTTC.

In this sample, this clonotype turned up a few times. The chain has TRBV6-6 and TRBJ1-1; D not resolved. CDR1 and CDR2 (germline): MNHNY, SVGAGI (reference sequence). The V gene lost 4 bases and the J gene lost 4 bases, with 13 bases spanning the gap. The CDR3 loop spans 14 amino acids. The chain's CDR3 is CASSWAHSSTEAFF. CDR3 DNA sequence: TGTGCCAGCAGTTGGGCGCATAGTAGCACTGAAGCTTTCTTT.

The genes are TRBV7-9 and TRBJ2-7, with 7 bases fitting TRBD1. V shed 2 bases, J shed 6 bases, and the junction held 7 bases outside the gene matches. Germline lookup yields CDR1 SEHNR and CDR2 FQNEAQ (reference sequence). The CDR3 has 14 amino acids. CDR3 nucleotide sequence: TGTGCCAGCAGCTTAAACAGGGGTGAGGGCGAGCAGTACTTC. It specifies CASSLNRGEGEQYF.

The chain carries TRBV5-6 and TRBJ2-1; 9 bases are a match to TRBD2. The trim removed 4 bases at V and 6 bases at J, leaving 11 bases unmatched. Germline loops: CDR1 SGHDT, CDR2 YYEEEE. The CDR3 spans 16 residues. CDR3 residues: CASSPPTSGQFNEQFF. CDR3 bases: TGTGCCAGCAGCCCTCCCACTAGCGGGCAGTTCAATGAGCAGTTCTTC. The full variable domain, completed using reference TRBV5-6 and TRBJ2-1, is DAGVTQSPTHLIKTRGQQVTLRCSPKSGHDTVSWYQQALGQGPQFIFQYYEEEERQRGNFPDRFSGHQFPNYSSELNVNALLLGDSALYLCASSPPTSGQFNEQFFGPGTRLTVL.

This clonotype was seen a handful of times. This rearrangement joins TRBV20-1 to TRBJ2-1, with D hard to call. The V end was cut by 4 bases, the J end by 5 bases, with 3 bases between. Per the germline V gene, CDR1 is DFQATT and CDR2 is SNEGSKA (reference sequence). CDR3 length equals 10 residues. CDR3 protein: CSAKHNEQFF. The CDR3 coding sequence is TGCAGTGCTAAACACAATGAGCAGTTCTTC.

The gene calls are TRBV12-3 or TRBV12-4 and TRBJ2-7; D is undetermined. V was clipped by 2 bases and J by 2 bases, with 7 bases between them. This CDR3 is 13 amino acids long. Here the CDR3 reads CASSLLDPYEQYF. The DNA of the CDR3 is TGTGCCAGCAGTTTATTAGATCCCTACGAGCAGTACTTC.

This clonotype was counted only a few times. In nucleotides, the CDR3 is TGTGCCAGCAGCTTGGTCCCAATTCCACTCTCCTACAATGAGCAGTTCTTC. This codes for CASSLVPIPLSYNEQFF. This chain connects TRBV5-6 to TRBJ2-1, with D uncertain. The V end was cut by 0 bases, the J end by 0 bases, with 13 bases between. CDR1 is SGHDT and CDR2 is YYEEEE in the germline V gene. The CDR3 consists of 17 residues.

This clonotype came up a few times. The gene calls are TRBV10-3 and TRBJ2-7; TRBD1 aligns across 7 bases. CDR1 is ENHRY, CDR2 SYGVKD, per germline. The CDR3 runs to 14 residues. The V gene end was trimmed by 6 bases and the J gene end by 6 bases; junction bases not matched to a gene: 11. For the CDR3, the DNA is TGTGCCATCAGCCCGGGACAGCCATTGGGCGAGCAGTACTTC. This sequence encodes CAISPGQPLGEQYF.

This clonotype was seen repeatedly, ten times or more. The V call is TRBV5-6, the J call TRBJ2-2; no clear D. The V end lost 0 bases, the J end lost 6 bases, and 6 bases lay between the germline ends. The germline V gene has CDR1 SGHDT and CDR2 YYEEEE. This CDR3 has 13 amino acids. Written as DNA, the CDR3 is TGTGCCAGCAGCTTGGTCATTTCCGGGGAGCTGTTTTTT. Its translation is CASSLVISGELFF.

The table lists this clonotype with a count of one. The chain joins TRBV18 to TRBJ2-3; D may be TRBD2 (6 bases). Trimming pared 4 bases from V and 6 bases from J, leaving 14 bases between. From germline, CDR1 is KGHSH and CDR2 LQKENI. The CDR3 runs 14 residues. The CDR3 DNA is TGTGCCAGCTCACGGGGGACTCCCACCGATACGCAGTATTTT. This encodes CASSRGTPTDTQYF.

This clonotype was counted between two and nine times. The chain links TRBV20-1 to TRBJ1-1; D is undetermined. This CDR3 has 15 residues. Trimming cost V 0 bases and J 4 bases, with 15 bases left between them. Germline V gene lookup returns CDR1 DFQATT and CDR2 SNEGSKA (reference sequence). The chain's CDR3 is CSARDEAGGSTEAFF. The CDR3 nucleotides are TGCAGTGCTAGAGATGAGGCGGGAGGATCCACTGAAGCTTTCTTT.

The chain uses TRBV20-1 and TRBJ1-3, with D possibly matching TRBD1 (6 bases). The germline V gene has CDR1 DFQATT and CDR2 SNEGSKA (reference sequence). Trimming cost V 0 bases and J 0 bases, with 6 bases left between them. CDR3 length: 14 amino acids. The DNA for the CDR3 is TGCAGTGCTAGAGAACAGGGCTCTGGAAACACCATATATTTT. Its protein is CSAREQGSGNTIYF.

This clonotype was observed a handful of times. The chain recombines TRBV25-1 with TRBJ2-5, with D perhaps assigned TRBD1 or TRBD2 (5 bases each). The CDR3 spans 16 residues. Germline V lookup: CDR1 MGHDK, CDR2 SYGVNS. Trimming removed 3 bases from V and 5 bases from J, with 19 bases in between. CDR3 DNA: TGTGCCAGCAGTGACTCGGGAATCAGGGTCGGGGAGACCCAGTACTTC. Its protein is CASSDSGIRVGETQYF. The whole variable domain, filled in from reference TRBV25-1 and TRBJ2-5, reads EADIYQTPRYLVIGTGKKITLECSQTMGHDKMYWYQQDPGMELHLIHYSYGVNSTEKGDLSSESTVSRIRTEHFPLTLESARPSHTSQYLCASSDSGIRVGETQYFGPGTRLLVL.

This rearrangement joins TRBV24-1 to TRBJ2-5; D might be TRBD1 or TRBD2, each matching 6 bases. Between the trimmed V and J ends, which lost 1 base and 1 base, there was a span of 12 bases. The CDR3 totals 16 residues. The V gene's germline CDR1 is KGHDR and CDR2 SFDVKD. The DNA of the CDR3 is TGTGCCACCAGTGATTTCCTAGGGGGGTTCCAAGAGACCCAGTACTTC. Protein: CATSDFLGGFQETQYF.

This clonotype was counted ten times or more. V and J are TRBV7-9 and TRBJ2-7; D gene unclear. Germline assignment: CDR1 SEHNR and CDR2 FQNEAQ (reference sequence). Trimming pared 5 bases from V and 6 bases from J, leaving 17 bases between. CDR3 length equals 14 residues. The CDR3 loop is CASSNNPVSAEQYF. CDR3 sequence (DNA): TGTGCCAGCAGCAACAACCCCGTCAGTGCCGAGCAGTACTTC.

The chain joins TRBV15 to TRBJ1-1; D is unresolved. CDR1 and CDR2 (germline): LNHNV, YYDKDF (reference sequence). Trimming pared 1 base from V and 1 base from J, leaving 7 bases between. The CDR3 extends over 14 amino acids. The CDR3 loop is CATSRVRGNTEAFF. The CDR3 region has the DNA TGTGCCACCAGCAGAGTTCGGGGGAACACTGAAGCTTTCTTT.

The chain combines TRBV20-1 with TRBJ2-7; 9 bases match TRBD1. CDR1 DFQATT and CDR2 SNEGSKA come from the germline V gene (reference sequence). The CDR3 totals 17 residues. V dropped 5 bases and J dropped 5; count of bases not matched to a gene: 19. CDR3 sequence reads: CSAPPRPPGQGVHEQYF. The CDR3 DNA follows: TGCAGTGCTCCTCCTCGGCCGCCGGGACAGGGTGTCCACGAGCAGTACTTC.

This clonotype has just a few counts. J is TRBJ1-2 and V is TRBV6-1; weak D call: TRBD1 (5 bases). V gave up 7 bases and J gave up 2 bases, with 17 bases separating them. This CDR3 is 15 amino acids long. Germline lookup yields CDR1 MNHNS and CDR2 SASEGT. The CDR3 DNA is TGTGCCAGCACGGCAGGGCCTGCACCCAACTATGGCTACACCTTC. Protein product: CASTAGPAPNYGYTF.

The rearrangement joins TRBV4-3 to TRBJ2-1; D unclear. Germline lookup yields CDR1 LGHNA and CDR2 YSLEER. The CDR3 length is 13 residues. V was shortened by 0 bases and J by 6 bases, with 6 bases between the two germline ends. This CDR3 reads CASSQDPGNEQFF. CDR3 coding DNA: TGCGCCAGCAGCCAAGACCCGGGCAATGAGCAGTTCTTC.

This clonotype has just a few counts. V and J are TRBV5-1 and TRBJ2-7; D remains ambiguous. V shed 4 bases and J shed 2 bases, with 10 bases lying between them. This CDR3 is 13 amino acids long. Germline V gives CDR1 SGHRS, CDR2 YFSETQ. This chain's CDR3 is CASSSDLTYEQYF. DNA for the CDR3: TGCGCCAGCAGCAGTGACTTAACCTACGAGCAGTACTTC.

This chain joins TRBV12-3 or TRBV12-4 and TRBJ2-4; TRBD1 might be the D (6 bases). CDR3 length equals 14 residues. Trimming removed 5 bases from V and 2 bases from J, with 10 bases in between. The DNA for the CDR3 is TGTGCCAGCAGTATCCAGGGGACCAAAAACATTCAGTACTTC. Protein: CASSIQGTKNIQYF.

This sequence joins TRBV29-1 and TRBJ2-2; 8 bases map to TRBD2. Trimming removed 6 bases from V and 7 bases from J; junction bases left unmatched: 4. The germline CDR1 and CDR2 sequences are SQVTM and ANQGSEA. CDR3 length equals 12 residues. In nucleotides, the CDR3 is TGCAGCGTAACACGGGGGGGCGGGGAGCTGTTTTTT. Its translation is CSVTRGGGELFF.

The chain carries TRBV6-1 and TRBJ2-1; D is ambiguous. The CDR3 totals 17 residues. The V end was cut by 2 bases, the J end by 5 bases, with 19 bases between. Germline-derived CDR1 and CDR2 are MNHNS and SASEGT. The CDR3 protein is CASSEPLVAMRNNEQFF. The CDR3 DNA reads as TGTGCCAGCAGTGAACCTTTGGTCGCAATGAGAAACAATGAGCAGTTCTTC.

In this sample, this clonotype turned up a few times. The chain carries TRBV5-1 and TRBJ2-1; D possibly corresponds to TRBD2 (7 bases). Trimming left V 0 bases short and J 6 bases short, with 13 bases between. Germline CDR1 and CDR2: SGHRS and YFSETQ. The CDR3 runs to 15 residues. CDR3 sequence reads: CASSLAGGQGNEQFF. The CDR3 DNA reads as TGCGCCAGCAGCTTGGCGGGGGGCCAAGGCAATGAGCAGTTCTTC.